These T cell receptor beta chains were read from a single sample in a study of cytomegalovirus exposure and HLA in healthy donors. Clones were read by immunoSEQ multiplex PCR, and TCRdb kept only the in-frame ones, dropping some. Here the sample spans about 140,000 clones, about three quarters being singletons. The material sequenced was PBMCs. Source of these receptors: a man under 40 in good health and CMV-seropositive. Both conserved end residues are part of each CDR3. The D gene is left open where the match is weak. Clone size is not always given. Where it is, it says once, few, many or a class for expanded clones.

D gene	V gene	clone size	J gene	CDR3 protein	CDR3 DNA
TRBD2	TRBV2	-	TRBJ2-7	CASSDLLAGEYEQYF	TGTGCCAGCAGTGATTTACTAGCGGGAGAATACGAGCAGTACTTC
TRBD2	TRBV10-3	-	TRBJ2-1	CAISDEASGSRNEQFF	TGTGCCATCAGCGACGAAGCTAGCGGGAGTAGGAATGAGCAGTTCTTC
TRBD2	TRBV4-2	-	TRBJ2-5	CASSQDLELAGRKTQYF	TGTGCCAGCAGCCAAGATCTCGAGCTAGCGGGAAGAAAGACCCAGTACTTC
-	TRBV2	-	TRBJ1-5	CASGGRISNQPQHF	TGTGCCAGCGGGGGCAGGATTAGCAATCAGCCCCAGCATTTT
TRBD2	TRBV7-2	few	TRBJ2-2	CASRLAGLGMAGELFF	TGTGCCAGCAGGCTAGCCGGACTAGGAATGGCCGGGGAGCTGTTTTTT
-	TRBV5-4	-	TRBJ1-3	CASSQGSGNTIYF	TGTGCCAGCAGCCAGGGATCTGGAAACACCATATATTTT
TRBD1	TRBV7-8	-	TRBJ2-7	CASSSRTGPYEQYF	TGTGCCAGCAGCTCTCGGACAGGACCCTACGAGCAGTACTTC
-	TRBV19	few	TRBJ1-3	CASANGQPWSSGNTIYF	TGTGCCAGTGCAAACGGACAGCCCTGGAGCTCTGGAAACACCATATATTTT
-	TRBV27	-	TRBJ2-7	CASSKTVPYEQYF	TGTGCCAGCAGTAAGACAGTACCCTACGAGCAGTACTTC
TRBD1	TRBV5-1	-	TRBJ2-7	CASSSSWTGQDEQYF	TGCGCCAGCAGCTCGTCATGGACAGGACAAGACGAGCAGTACTTC
TRBD2	TRBV27	-	TRBJ2-7	CASTTLAGDFYEQYF	TGTGCCAGCACCACCCTAGCGGGCGACTTCTACGAGCAGTACTTC
TRBD2	TRBV4-1	-	TRBJ2-7	CASSQDAKGDYPYEQYF	TGCGCCAGCAGCCAAGATGCTAAAGGGGACTATCCCTACGAGCAGTACTTC
TRBD2	TRBV5-4	-	TRBJ2-1	CASSEGTSGYNEQFF	TGTGCCAGCAGCGAGGGGACTAGCGGCTACAATGAGCAGTTCTTC
-	TRBV5-4	-	TRBJ2-5	CASSLSSSAETQYF	TGTGCCAGCAGCTTGAGTTCTAGCGCGGAGACCCAGTACTTC
TRBD1	TRBV6-5	few	TRBJ1-2	CASSFAGQGANYGYTF	TGTGCCAGCAGTTTTGCGGGACAGGGGGCTAACTATGGCTACACCTTC
-	TRBV7-9	-	TRBJ1-3	CASSSYRIPGNTIYF	TGTGCCAGCAGCTCATACAGGATCCCTGGAAACACCATATATTTT
-	TRBV13	few	TRBJ2-5	CASSLGAAQETQYF	TGTGCCAGCAGCTTAGGCGCAGCGCAAGAGACCCAGTACTTC
-	TRBV5-4	-	TRBJ1-2	CASSTGTFGYTF	TGTGCCAGCAGCACCGGGACATTTGGCTACACCTTC
-	TRBV9	-	TRBJ1-1	CASRKEGLNTEAFF	TGTGCCAGCAGGAAGGAGGGCCTGAACACTGAAGCTTTCTTT
-	TRBV10-3	-	TRBJ2-3	CAISEPRGRGDTQYF	TGTGCCATCAGTGAGCCGAGGGGGCGGGGAGATACGCAGTATTTT
TRBD1	TRBV30	-	TRBJ1-5	CAWSPTGYQPQHF	TGTGCCTGGAGTCCGACAGGGTATCAGCCCCAGCATTTT
-	TRBV7-6	-	TRBJ1-6	CASSLVGENSPLHF	TGTGCCAGCAGCTTAGTAGGGGAAAATTCACCCCTCCACTTT
-	TRBV11-3	few	TRBJ2-7	CASSSLDGGRGEQYF	TGTGCCAGCAGCTCCCTAGACGGGGGGCGAGGCGAGCAGTACTTC
-	TRBV29-1	-	TRBJ1-1	CSVHRGMNTEAFF	TGCAGCGTCCATAGGGGGATGAACACTGAAGCTTTCTTT
TRBD1	TRBV18	-	TRBJ1-1	CASSPRGVWQNTEAFF	TGTGCCAGCTCACCCAGGGGGGTATGGCAGAACACTGAAGCTTTCTTT
-	TRBV5-1	once	TRBJ2-1	CASSLGTLHEQFF	TGCGCCAGCAGCCTCGGGACATTACATGAGCAGTTCTTC
-	TRBV4-2	-	TRBJ2-7	CASSQDLRSTYEQYF	TGTGCCAGCAGCCAAGATCTAAGGAGTACCTACGAGCAGTACTTC